A selection of T cell receptor beta chains follows, all from one sample in a study of cytomegalovirus exposure and HLA in healthy donors. TCRdb keeps only in-frame clones here, not all; method: immunoSEQ multiplex PCR. Here the sample spans some 120,000 clones, around three quarters being singletons. The specimen was PBMCs. The receptor source for this set is a man between 18 and 29 years old in good health and CMV-seronegative. The conserved cysteine and the conserved F or W are not part of the CDR3 here. Fields, in order: V gene, J gene, clone size, CDR3 protein. Where a row states a size, it is once, few, many or the class of an expanded clone; other rows omit it.

V: TRBV7-2; J: TRBJ2-5; size: NA; CDR3: ASSPNAGGTQY
V: TRBV7-9; J: TRBJ2-7; size: NA; CDR3: SSSLEGSGTSYEQY
V: TRBV28; J: TRBJ1-2; size: NA; CDR3: ASSVSKPNYGYT
V: TRBV30; J: TRBJ1-6; size: NA; CDR3: AWRLGGSYNSPLH
V: TRBV2; J: TRBJ1-1; size: NA; CDR3: ASSGDGGTEAF
V: TRBV7-2; J: TRBJ1-5; size: once; CDR3: ASSQTTGVSNQPQH
V: TRBV18; J: TRBJ1-1; size: NA; CDR3: ASSPRTVMNTEAF
V: TRBV25-1; J: TRBJ1-1; size: NA; CDR3: ASSEGFGQGKAEAF
V: TRBV9; J: TRBJ2-7; size: NA; CDR3: ASSERLDTYEQY
V: TRBV28; J: TRBJ1-1; size: once; CDR3: ASSHNGGGTGRTEAF
V: TRBV27; J: TRBJ2-1; size: NA; CDR3: ASSLRGVRGRNHNEQF
V: TRBV5-4; J: TRBJ1-1; size: few; CDR3: ASSGTGVGNTEAF
V: TRBV28; J: TRBJ2-2; size: NA; CDR3: ASSSGQGDRELF
V: TRBV7-2; J: TRBJ2-1; size: NA; CDR3: ASSDPAGEQF
V: TRBV28; J: TRBJ2-1; size: once; CDR3: ASSLAASGSYNEQF
V: TRBV5-4; J: TRBJ2-1; size: NA; CDR3: ASSLWSEVNEQF
V: TRBV6-5; J: TRBJ2-7; size: NA; CDR3: ASSYSLGGSYEQY
V: TRBV5-1; J: TRBJ2-3; size: NA; CDR3: ASSLAGAAGTDTQY
V: TRBV7-7; J: TRBJ2-3; size: NA; CDR3: ASSLLPGGGTDTQY
V: TRBV28; J: TRBJ2-2; size: NA; CDR3: ASSFGGAGTGELF
V: TRBV18; J: TRBJ2-5; size: NA; CDR3: ASSPLYSTGAKEETQY
V: TRBV7-9; J: TRBJ1-5; size: NA; CDR3: ASSPQGSQPQH
V: TRBV5-1; J: TRBJ2-5; size: NA; CDR3: ASSKREGQETQY
V: TRBV2; J: TRBJ2-3; size: few; CDR3: ASRRGTSRGTDTQY
V: TRBV6-6; J: TRBJ2-4; size: NA; CDR3: ASTQAGPKNIQY
V: TRBV29-1; J: TRBJ1-5; size: NA; CDR3: SVVTSGTNSNQPQH
V: TRBV9; J: TRBJ2-2; size: NA; CDR3: ASSGAPGTHNTGELF
V: TRBV30; J: TRBJ2-5; size: NA; CDR3: AWTLPGGTSGRSEWY
V: TRBV10-1; J: TRBJ2-2; size: NA; CDR3: ASSDPSANTGELF
V: TRBV6-5; J: TRBJ2-1; size: NA; CDR3: ASSPGLAGINEQF
V: TRBV7-9; J: TRBJ2-7; size: NA; CDR3: ASSPSQGCEQY
V: TRBV25-1; J: TRBJ1-2; size: NA; CDR3: ASSQRQGNYGYT
V: TRBV5-4; J: TRBJ2-3; size: NA; CDR3: ASSSGLASDTQY
V: TRBV25-1; J: TRBJ1-2; size: NA; CDR3: ASRSVATNGYT
V: TRBV28; J: TRBJ2-7; size: NA; CDR3: ASSFAAYEQY
V: TRBV18; J: TRBJ1-1; size: NA; CDR3: ASSFGTGFVNTEAF
V: TRBV28; J: TRBJ1-2; size: NA; CDR3: ASSSHPGTIYGYT
V: TRBV5-1; J: TRBJ1-1; size: NA; CDR3: ASAKGQQNTEAF
V: TRBV27; J: TRBJ2-1; size: few; CDR3: ASSTSAEPYNEQF
V: TRBV28; J: TRBJ1-1; size: NA; CDR3: ASQQGAPAEAF
V: TRBV30; J: TRBJ2-7; size: NA; CDR3: AWSRGLAGAYEQY
V: TRBV7-9; J: TRBJ1-1; size: NA; CDR3: ASSLQMGDTEAF
V: TRBV7-8; J: TRBJ1-5; size: NA; CDR3: ASSASRGGDNQPQH